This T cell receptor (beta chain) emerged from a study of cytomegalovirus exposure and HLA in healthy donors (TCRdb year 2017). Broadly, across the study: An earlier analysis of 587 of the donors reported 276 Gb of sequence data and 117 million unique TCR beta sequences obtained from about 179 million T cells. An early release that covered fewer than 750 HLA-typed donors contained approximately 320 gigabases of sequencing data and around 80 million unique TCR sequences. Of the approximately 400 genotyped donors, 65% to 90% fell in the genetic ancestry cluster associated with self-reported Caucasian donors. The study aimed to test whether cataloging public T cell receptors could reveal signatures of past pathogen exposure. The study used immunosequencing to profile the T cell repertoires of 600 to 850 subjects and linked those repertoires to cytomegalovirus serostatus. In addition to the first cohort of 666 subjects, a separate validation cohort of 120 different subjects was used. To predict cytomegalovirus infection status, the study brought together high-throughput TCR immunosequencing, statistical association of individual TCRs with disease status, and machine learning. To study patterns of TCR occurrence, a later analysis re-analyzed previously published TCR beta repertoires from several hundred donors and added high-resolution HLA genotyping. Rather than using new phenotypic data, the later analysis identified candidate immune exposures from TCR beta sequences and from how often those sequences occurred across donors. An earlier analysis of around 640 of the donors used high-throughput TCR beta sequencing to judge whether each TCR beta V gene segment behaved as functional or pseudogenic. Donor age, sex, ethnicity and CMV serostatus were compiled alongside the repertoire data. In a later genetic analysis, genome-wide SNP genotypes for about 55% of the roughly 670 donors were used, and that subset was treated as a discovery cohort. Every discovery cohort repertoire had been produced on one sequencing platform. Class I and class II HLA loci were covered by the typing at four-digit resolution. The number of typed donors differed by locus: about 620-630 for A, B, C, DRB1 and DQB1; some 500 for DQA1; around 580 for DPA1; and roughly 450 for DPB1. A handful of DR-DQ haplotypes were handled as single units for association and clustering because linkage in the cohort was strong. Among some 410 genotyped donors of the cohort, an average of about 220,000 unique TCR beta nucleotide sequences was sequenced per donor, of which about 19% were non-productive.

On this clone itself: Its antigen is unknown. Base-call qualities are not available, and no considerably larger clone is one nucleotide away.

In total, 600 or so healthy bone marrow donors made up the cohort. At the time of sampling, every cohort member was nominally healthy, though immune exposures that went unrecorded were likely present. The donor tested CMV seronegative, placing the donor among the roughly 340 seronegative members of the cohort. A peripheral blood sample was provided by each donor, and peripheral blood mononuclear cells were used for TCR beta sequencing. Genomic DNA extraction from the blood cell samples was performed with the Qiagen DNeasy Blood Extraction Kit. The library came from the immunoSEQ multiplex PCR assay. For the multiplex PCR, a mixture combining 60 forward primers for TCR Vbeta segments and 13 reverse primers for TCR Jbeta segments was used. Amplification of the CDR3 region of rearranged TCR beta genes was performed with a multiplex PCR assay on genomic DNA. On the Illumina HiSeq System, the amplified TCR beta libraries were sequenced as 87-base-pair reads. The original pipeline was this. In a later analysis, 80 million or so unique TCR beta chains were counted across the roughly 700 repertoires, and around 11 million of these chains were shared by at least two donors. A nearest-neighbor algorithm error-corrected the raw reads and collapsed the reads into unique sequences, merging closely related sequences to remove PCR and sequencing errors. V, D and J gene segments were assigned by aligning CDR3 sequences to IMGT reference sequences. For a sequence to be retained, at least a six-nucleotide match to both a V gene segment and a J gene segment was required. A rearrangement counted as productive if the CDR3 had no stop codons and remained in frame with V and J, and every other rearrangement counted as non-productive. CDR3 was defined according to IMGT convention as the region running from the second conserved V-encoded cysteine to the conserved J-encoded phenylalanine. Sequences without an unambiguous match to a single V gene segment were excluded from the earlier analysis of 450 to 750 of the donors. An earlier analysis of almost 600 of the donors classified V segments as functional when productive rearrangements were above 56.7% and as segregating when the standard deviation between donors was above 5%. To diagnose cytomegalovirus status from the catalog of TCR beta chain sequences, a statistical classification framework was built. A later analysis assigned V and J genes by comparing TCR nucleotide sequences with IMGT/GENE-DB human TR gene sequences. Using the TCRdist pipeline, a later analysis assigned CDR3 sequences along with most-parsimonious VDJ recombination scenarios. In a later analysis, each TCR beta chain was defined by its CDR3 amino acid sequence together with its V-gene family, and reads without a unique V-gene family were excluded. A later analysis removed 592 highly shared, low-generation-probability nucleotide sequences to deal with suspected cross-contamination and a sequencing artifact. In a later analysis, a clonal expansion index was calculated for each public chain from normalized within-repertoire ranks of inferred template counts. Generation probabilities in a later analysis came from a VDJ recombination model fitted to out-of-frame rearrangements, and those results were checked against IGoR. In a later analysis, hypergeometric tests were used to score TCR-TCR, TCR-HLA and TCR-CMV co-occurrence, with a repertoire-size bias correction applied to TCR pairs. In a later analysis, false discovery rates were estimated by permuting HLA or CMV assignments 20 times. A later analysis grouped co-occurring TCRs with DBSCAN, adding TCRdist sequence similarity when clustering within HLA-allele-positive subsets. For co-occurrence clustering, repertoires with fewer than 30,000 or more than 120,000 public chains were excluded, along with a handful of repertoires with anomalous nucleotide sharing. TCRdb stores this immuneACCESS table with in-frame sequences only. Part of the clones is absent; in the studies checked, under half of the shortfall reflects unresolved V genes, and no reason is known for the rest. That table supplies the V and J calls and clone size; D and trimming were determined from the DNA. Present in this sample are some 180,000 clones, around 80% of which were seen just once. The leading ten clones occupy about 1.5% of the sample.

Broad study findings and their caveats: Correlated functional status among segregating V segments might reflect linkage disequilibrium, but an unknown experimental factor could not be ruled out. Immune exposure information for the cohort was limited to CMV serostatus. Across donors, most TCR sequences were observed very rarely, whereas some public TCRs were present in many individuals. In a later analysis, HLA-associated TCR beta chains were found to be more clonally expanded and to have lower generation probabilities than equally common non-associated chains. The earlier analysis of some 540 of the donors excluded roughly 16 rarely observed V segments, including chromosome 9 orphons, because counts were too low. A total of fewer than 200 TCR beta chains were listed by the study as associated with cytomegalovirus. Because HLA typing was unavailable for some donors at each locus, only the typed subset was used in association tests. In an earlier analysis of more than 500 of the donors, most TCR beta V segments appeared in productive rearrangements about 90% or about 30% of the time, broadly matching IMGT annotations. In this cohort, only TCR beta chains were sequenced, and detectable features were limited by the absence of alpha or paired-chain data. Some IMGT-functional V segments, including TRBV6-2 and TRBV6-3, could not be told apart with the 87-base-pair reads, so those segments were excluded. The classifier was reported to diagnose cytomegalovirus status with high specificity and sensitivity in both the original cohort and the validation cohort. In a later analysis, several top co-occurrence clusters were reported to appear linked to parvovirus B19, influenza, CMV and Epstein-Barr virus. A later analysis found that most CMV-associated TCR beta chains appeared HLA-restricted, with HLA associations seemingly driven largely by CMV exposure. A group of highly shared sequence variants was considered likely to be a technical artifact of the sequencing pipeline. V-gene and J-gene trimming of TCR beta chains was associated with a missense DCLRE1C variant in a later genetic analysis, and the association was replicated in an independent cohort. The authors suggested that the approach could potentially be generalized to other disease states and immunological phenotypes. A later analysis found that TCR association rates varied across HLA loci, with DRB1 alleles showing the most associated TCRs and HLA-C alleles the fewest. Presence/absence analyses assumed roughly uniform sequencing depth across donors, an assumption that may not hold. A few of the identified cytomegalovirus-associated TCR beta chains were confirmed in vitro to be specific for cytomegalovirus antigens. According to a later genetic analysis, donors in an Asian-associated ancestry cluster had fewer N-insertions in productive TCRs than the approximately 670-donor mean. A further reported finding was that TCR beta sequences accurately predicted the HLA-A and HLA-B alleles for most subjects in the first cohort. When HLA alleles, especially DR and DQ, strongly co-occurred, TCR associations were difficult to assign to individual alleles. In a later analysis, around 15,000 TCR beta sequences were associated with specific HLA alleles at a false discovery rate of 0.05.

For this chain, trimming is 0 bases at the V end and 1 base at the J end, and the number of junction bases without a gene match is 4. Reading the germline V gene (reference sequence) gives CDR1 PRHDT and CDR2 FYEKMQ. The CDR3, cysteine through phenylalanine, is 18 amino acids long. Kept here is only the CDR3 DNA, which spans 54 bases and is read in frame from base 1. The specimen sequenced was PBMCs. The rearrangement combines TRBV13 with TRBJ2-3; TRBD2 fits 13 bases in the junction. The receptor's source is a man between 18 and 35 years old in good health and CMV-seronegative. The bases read TGTGCCAGCAGCTTAGGCCTCACTAGCGGGAGGGGCACAGATACGCAGTATTTT. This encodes CASSLGLTSGRGTDTQYF.